The clone carrying this T cell receptor (beta chain) is medium-sized by frequency. Its antigen is undetermined. The data belong to a study of T cell clusters in autoimmune cytopenias. Study conclusions and caveats: Healthy donors had almost three-fold more exclusive TRB clusters than active autoimmune hepatitis patients.

Tens of thousands of genome equivalents of blood DNA were amplified for TRB. From germline, CDR1 is DFQATT and CDR2 SNEGSKA (reference sequence). The CDR3 has 13 residues. TRB was amplified by touch-down multiplex PCR, primer pools A and B combined. TCRdb re-analyzed the multiplex PCR reads; it lists each CDR3 protein once, without DNA. The table for this sample gives about 11,000 distinct CDR3 sequences. These records were also assigned to another study, of T cell repertoires in aging, cancer and after chemotherapy.

This TCR derives from a human donor in good health. The chain couples TRBV20-1 to TRBJ2-1; TCRdb's D call, TRBD1, is unchecked because there is no DNA. Material for sequencing was peripheral blood. The CDR3: CSVRTGVYNEQFF.